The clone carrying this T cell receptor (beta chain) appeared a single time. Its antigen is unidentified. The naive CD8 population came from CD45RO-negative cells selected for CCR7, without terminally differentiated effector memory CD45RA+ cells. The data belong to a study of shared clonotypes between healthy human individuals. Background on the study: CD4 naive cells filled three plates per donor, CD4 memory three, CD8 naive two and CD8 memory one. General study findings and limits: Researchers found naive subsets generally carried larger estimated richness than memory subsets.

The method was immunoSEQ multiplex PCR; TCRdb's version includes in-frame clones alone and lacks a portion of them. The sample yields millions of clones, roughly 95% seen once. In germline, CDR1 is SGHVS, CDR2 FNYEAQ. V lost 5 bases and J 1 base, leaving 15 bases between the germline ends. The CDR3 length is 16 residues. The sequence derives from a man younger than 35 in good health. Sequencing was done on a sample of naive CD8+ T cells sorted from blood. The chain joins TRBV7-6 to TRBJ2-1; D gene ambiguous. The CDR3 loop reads CASSPRTGTSYNEQFF. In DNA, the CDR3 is TGTGCCAGCAGCCCAAGGACCGGAACATCCTACAATGAGCAGTTCTTC.